These 25 T cell receptor beta chains came from one sample sequenced in a study of T-cell memory formation after mild COVID-19. TCRdb processed the 5' RACE reads anew with MiXCR; each CDR3 protein has one entry. Of 530,000 or so distinct CDR3 sequences in the sample, about 18% were seen once. The material sequenced was PBMCs or a T cell subset sorted from them (not recorded which). These receptors originate from an adult woman who had mild COVID-19 (a few samples of this study predate the infection). Cell type and time point are not known.

In this sample, this clonotype turned up a few times. The V call is TRBV20-1, the J call TRBJ2-1, with 9 bases aligning to TRBD2. There are 15 residues in the CDR3. V trimming: 5 bases; J trimming: 5 bases; junction bases outside the gene matches: 10. CDR1 and CDR2 from the germline V gene are DFQATT and SNEGSKA (reference sequence). The CDR3 DNA is TGCAGTGCTCACCTTAGCGGGGGCCTTAACAATGAGCAGTTCTTC. Translation: CSAHLSGGLNNEQFF.

The chain combines TRBV9 with TRBJ1-3; D gene uncertain. Trimming left V 4 bases short and J 0 bases short, with 11 bases between. This CDR3 is built from 15 residues. Germline CDR1 and CDR2: SGDLS and YYNGEE. CDR3: CASSPGRFSGNTIYF. The CDR3 DNA reads TGTGCCAGCAGCCCTGGACGATTCTCTGGAAACACCATATATTTT.

V is TRBV20-1 and J is TRBJ2-6; 8 bases map to TRBD1. CDR1 is DFQATT, CDR2 SNEGSKA, per germline (reference sequence). The CDR3 is 16 residues long. Germline trimming cut 6 bases from V and 0 bases from J; bases unmatched to any gene: 7. The CDR3 sequence: CSALGQARSGANVLTF. The CDR3 coding sequence is TGCAGTGCGTTGGGACAGGCGCGCTCTGGGGCCAACGTCCTGACTTTC.

J is TRBJ1-5 and V is TRBV19; 7 positions match TRBD1. Unmatched junction bases numbered 4, after V lost 3 bases and J lost 5 bases. CDR3 size: 14 residues. Germline CDR1 reads LNHDA; CDR2 reads SQIVND (reference sequence). CDR3 protein: CASSIQGVDQPQHF. The CDR3 nucleotides are TGTGCCAGTAGTATCCAGGGGGTTGATCAGCCCCAGCATTTT.

The rearrangement links TRBV21-1 to TRBJ2-5. TRBV21-1 is flagged as a pseudogene. The CDR3 has 11 amino acids. The CDR3 nucleotides are TGTGTCAGGGAAGTTAGGGAGACCCAGTACTTC. Translation: CVREVRETQYF.

This clonotype was detected a few times. CDR3 sequence reads: CASSPTSFEKLFF. In DNA, the CDR3 is TGTGCCAGCAGTCCTACAAGTTTCGAAAAACTGTTTTTT. The chain combines TRBV12-3 or TRBV12-4 with TRBJ1-4; D unclear. This CDR3 spans 13 amino acids. The germline V and J ends were trimmed by 5 bases and 8 bases, with 12 bases remaining between them.

This rearrangement joins TRBV7-9 to TRBJ2-6; D possibly corresponds to TRBD1 (5 bases). The V end was cut by 2 bases, the J end by 4 bases, with 15 bases between. Germline loops: CDR1 SEHNR, CDR2 FQNEAQ (reference sequence). The CDR3 covers 17 residues. The CDR3 DNA follows: TGTGCCAGCAGCTTAAGGGCCCAGGGCTCCGGGGCCAACGTCCTGACTTTC. Protein product: CASSLRAQGSGANVLTF.

The chain uses TRBV28 and TRBJ2-2, with D possibly matching TRBD2 (5 bases). Germline V gives CDR1 MDHEN, CDR2 SYDVKM. V was cut by 6 bases and J by 0 bases, with 14 bases left in between. The length of the CDR3 is 16 residues. This CDR3 reads CASRTRSGANTGELFF. The DNA of the CDR3 is TGTGCCAGCAGGACCCGGAGCGGAGCGAACACCGGGGAGCTGTTTTTT.

The rearrangement links TRBV27 to TRBJ1-2; TRBD1 matches 8 bases. Trimming removed 6 bases from V and 8 bases from J; junction bases left unmatched: 8. The germline V gene encodes CDR1 MNHEY and CDR2 SMNVEV (reference sequence). This CDR3 has 13 residues. The CDR3: CASSPWTGSGYTF. As DNA, the CDR3 is TGTGCCAGCAGCCCCTGGACAGGGAGCGGCTACACCTTC.

V and J are TRBV7-3 and TRBJ2-7; D not resolved. V was pared by 6 bases and J by 0 bases, with 9 bases between. This CDR3 is 13 amino acids long. Germline CDR1 reads SGHTA; CDR2 reads FQGTGA. The CDR3 loop reads CASSPRNSYEQYF. The CDR3 DNA reads as TGTGCCAGCAGTCCGCGTAACTCCTACGAGCAGTACTTC.

In this sample, this clonotype turned up many times. The CDR3 nucleotides are TGTGCCAGCAGCTTCCAGGGGAATGAAGCTTTCTTT. It is translated as CASSFQGNEAFF. J is TRBJ1-1 and V is TRBV14, with a possible D match to TRBD1 (6 bases). V lost 5 bases, J lost 7 bases, and 11 bases lay in between. The length of the CDR3 is 12 residues. Per the germline V gene, CDR1 is SGHDN and CDR2 is FVKESK.

V and J are TRBV29-1 and TRBJ1-2; 7 bases agree with TRBD1. The CDR3 length is 11 residues. CDR1 and CDR2 (germline): SQVTM, ANQGSEA. The junction had 0 bases not matched to a gene; V was cut back by 4 bases and J by 4 bases. The CDR3 sequence: CSVGQGYGYTF. For the CDR3, the DNA is TGCAGCGTTGGACAGGGCTATGGCTACACCTTC.

In this sample, this clonotype turned up many times. The rearrangement uses TRBV23-1 and TRBJ2-7; D gene ambiguous. TRBV23-1 is an ORF, with its function uncertain. This CDR3 has 12 residues. Trimming shortened V by 7 bases and J by 0 bases, and 7 bases separated the two germline ends. The CDR3 loop is CASTTSSYEQYF. The CDR3 DNA reads TGCGCCAGCACCACCAGCTCCTACGAGCAGTACTTC.

The chain combines TRBV7-9 with TRBJ1-5; D perhaps matches TRBD1 (5 bases). CDR1 and CDR2 from the germline V gene are SEHNR and FQNEAQ (reference sequence). V was trimmed by 0 bases and J by 11 bases, leaving 8 bases between them. This CDR3 has 12 residues. The DNA for the CDR3 is TGTGCCAGCAGCTTAGCGGGAGGGGCCCAGCATTTT. As protein: CASSLAGGAQHF.

J is TRBJ2-1 and V is TRBV7-2; the match to TRBD1 covers 8 bases. With 1 base clipped from V and 1 base from J, the junction kept 3 bases outside the gene matches. CDR1 and CDR2 (germline): SGHTA, FQGNSA. The CDR3 covers 16 residues. DNA for the CDR3: TGTGCCAGCAGCTTAGAAAGGACAGGGTCCTACAATGAGCAGTTCTTC. Translating gives CASSLERTGSYNEQFF.

The V call is TRBV3-1, the J call TRBJ1-1; 8 nucleotides match TRBD1. The CDR3 extends over 14 amino acids. CDR1 is LGHDT and CDR2 is YNNKEL in the germline V gene (reference sequence). Trimming took 6 bases from V and 3 from J; bases not matched to a gene: 6. CDR3 protein: CASRRTGIYTEAFF. CDR3 in DNA: TGTGCCAGCAGGCGGACAGGGATCTACACTGAAGCTTTCTTT. The full variable domain, completed using reference TRBV3-1 and TRBJ1-1, is DTAVSQTPKYLVTQMGNDKSIKCEQNLGHDTMYWYKQDSKKFLKIMFSYNNKELIINETVPNRFSPKSPDKAHLNLHINSLELGDSAVYFCASRRTGIYTEAFFGQGTRLTVV.

A few counts support this clonotype. The genes are TRBV29-1 and TRBJ2-3; the D is unclear. Germline V gives CDR1 SQVTM, CDR2 ANQGSEA. The CDR3 length is 14 residues. Trimming cost V 7 bases and J 5 bases, with 19 bases left between them. In DNA form, the CDR3 reads TGCAGCGGGGCTCCGGTGGGTATCGGAGATACGCAGTATTTT. It specifies CSGAPVGIGDTQYF.

The rearrangement links TRBV20-1 to TRBJ2-5, with 9 bases identical to TRBD2. Germline V gene lookup returns CDR1 DFQATT and CDR2 SNEGSKA (reference sequence). CDR3 length: 13 residues. J was trimmed by 5 bases and V by 6 bases; bases with no gene match: 7. DNA of the CDR3: TGCAGTGCCGCGGGAGGGCCTAGGGAGACCCAGTACTTC. Its protein product is CSAAGGPRETQYF.

This clonotype has only a few counts. The rearrangement joins TRBV7-2 to TRBJ2-1; unclear D gene. The germline V gene has CDR1 SGHTA and CDR2 FQGNSA. The CDR3 has 17 residues. V lost 5 bases and J lost 0, with 17 bases in between. This CDR3 is CASSQVAVRPSYNEQFF. The CDR3 DNA reads as TGTGCCAGCAGCCAAGTGGCCGTACGGCCCTCCTACAATGAGCAGTTCTTC.

This chain links TRBV30 with TRBJ1-1; 10 nucleotides match TRBD1. Per germline, CDR1 GTSNPN and CDR2 SVGIG (reference sequence). This CDR3 comprises 13 residues. V trimming: 4 bases; J trimming: 5 bases; junction bases outside the gene matches: 4. The CDR3 region is CAWKGQGWTEAFF. CDR3 DNA sequence: TGTGCCTGGAAGGGACAGGGGTGGACTGAAGCTTTCTTT.

There are many counts of this clonotype. The genes are TRBV20-1 and TRBJ2-1; D is unresolved. The CDR3 is 14 residues long. In germline, CDR1 is DFQATT, CDR2 SNEGSKA (reference sequence). Trimming took off 0 bases at V and 0 bases at J, with 6 bases between the two ends. Here the CDR3 DNA reads TGCAGTGCTAGAGATGGGCGCTCCTACAATGAGCAGTTCTTC. Protein product: CSARDGRSYNEQFF.

This clonotype was counted only a few times. The CDR3 nucleotides read TGCAGTGCTAGAGACGGTGCAGATACGCAGTATTTT. It encodes CSARDGADTQYF. The chain recombines TRBV20-1 with TRBJ2-3; D unclear. Germline V gives CDR1 DFQATT, CDR2 SNEGSKA (reference sequence). The V gene lost 0 bases and the J gene lost 4 bases, with 5 bases spanning the gap. The CDR3 spans 12 residues.

The chain joins TRBV12-3 or TRBV12-4 to TRBJ2-7, with a possible D match to TRBD1 (5 bases). The CDR3 spans 14 residues. Trimming removed 5 bases from V and 4 bases from J, with 15 bases in between. The chain's CDR3 is CASSQFGHGYEQYF. The CDR3 region has the DNA TGTGCCAGCAGTCAATTTGGACACGGTTACGAGCAGTACTTC.

This clonotype turned up a few times. The chain employs TRBV12-3 or TRBV12-4 and TRBJ2-3, with 7 bases fitting TRBD2. The length of the CDR3 is 14 residues. V dropped 8 bases and J dropped 0; count of bases not matched to a gene: 5. This CDR3 reads CASLSGVSTDTQYF. CDR3 nucleotide sequence: TGTGCCAGCCTGAGCGGGGTTAGCACAGATACGCAGTATTTT.

This clonotype was recorded many times. This sequence joins TRBV7-9 and TRBJ2-3, with D perhaps matching TRBD1 or TRBD2 (5 bases each). The V gene lost 2 bases and the J gene lost 11 bases, with 14 bases spanning the gap. Germline V gene lookup returns CDR1 SEHNR and CDR2 FQNEAQ (reference sequence). This CDR3 comprises 13 residues. This chain's CDR3 is CASSLPLGTEQYF. CDR3 bases: TGTGCCAGCAGCTTACCTCTCGGGACGGAGCAGTATTTT.